This T cell receptor (beta chain) was sequenced in a study of shared clonotypes between healthy human individuals. CDR1 SGDLS and CDR2 YYNGEE come from the germline V gene. The CDR3 covers 14 residues. V lost 0 bases and J lost 5, with 10 bases in between. Of note for this clone: The target antigen is unknown.

TCRdb's table, derived via immunoSEQ multiplex PCR, lists solely in-frame clones and lacks some. The sample has about 2.3 million clones, 92% seen once. Study-level points and caveats: In general, naive subsets displayed greater estimated richness than memory subsets did.

Sequences were obtained from naive CD4+ T cells from PBMCs. Subset indicated: CD45RA+ positively selected. This chain connects TRBV9 to TRBJ2-3; D uncertain. The receptor was isolated from a man aged 18 to 30 in good health. Some clones in this sample may be carry-over from other donors' samples. The CDR3 reads CASSVVERGDTQYF. CDR3 nucleotides: TGTGCCAGCAGCGTAGTTGAACGAGGAGATACGCAGTATTTT.